Below, 2 T cell receptor beta chains from the same sample are listed, as sequenced in a study of metastatic and nonmetastatic thyroid tumors. No patient received treatment before thyroid surgery. TCRdb re-called clones from the PCR reads using MiXCR. The table shows about 69,000 clones, with 11% to 15% occurring only once. What was sequenced was blood. The receptors come from a male donor with papillary thyroid cancer or a benign thyroid nodule (not recorded which). Some clones in this sample may be carry-over from other donors' samples.

This clone was picked up many times. This sequence joins TRBV5-1 and TRBJ2-7; TRBD1 matches 10 bases. The trim removed 7 bases at V and 2 bases at J, leaving 12 bases unmatched. CDR1 and CDR2 (germline): SGHRS, YFSETQ. CDR3 length: 16 residues. CDR3 protein: CASSPRPGQGTYEQYF. In nucleotides, the CDR3 is TGCGCCAGCTCCCCTCGACCGGGACAGGGGACCTACGAGCAGTACTTC.

This clone was recorded at least ten times. The V call is TRBV9, the J call TRBJ2-1; TRBD2 aligns across 13 bases. This CDR3 contains 16 residues. Germline V CDR1 and CDR2: SGDLS, YYNGEE. V lost 2 bases and J lost 4; bases outside the gene matches: 3. Here the CDR3 DNA reads TGTGCCAGCAGCGTCGGGACTAGCGGGGTGTACAATGAGCAGTTCTTC. Encoded protein: CASSVGTSGVYNEQFF.